The 3 T cell receptor beta chains in this list originate from one sample, sequenced in a study of T-cell memory formation after mild COVID-19. TCRdb called the 5' RACE reads again in MiXCR, with one record for every CDR3 protein. The profile shows 250,000 to 300,000 distinct CDR3 sequences, 8% to 10% of them singletons. The sequencing input was PBMCs or a T cell subset sorted from them (not recorded which). The receptors derive from a young man who had mild COVID-19 (a few samples of this study predate the infection). Cell type and time point are not known.

This clonotype was detected only a few times. The chain combines TRBV7-9 with TRBJ1-5, with 9 bases fitting TRBD1. The CDR3 extends over 16 amino acids. Germline CDR1 reads SEHNR; CDR2 reads FQNEAQ (reference sequence). With 2 bases clipped from V and 6 bases from J, the junction kept 8 bases outside the gene matches. This CDR3 is CASSLSGQGWGQPQHF. For the CDR3, the DNA is TGTGCCAGCAGCTTATCGGGACAGGGATGGGGTCAGCCCCAGCATTTT.

This clonotype appeared a few times. This chain joins TRBV5-5 and TRBJ2-4; 8 positions agree with TRBD1. CDR1 is SGHKS, CDR2 YYEKEE, per germline (reference sequence). The ends lost 5 bases at V and 2 bases at J; junction bases unmatched: 3. The CDR3 extends over 14 amino acids. The CDR3 reads CASRRQGTKNIQYF. The CDR3 DNA reads TGTGCCAGCAGGCGACAGGGGACCAAAAACATTCAGTACTTC.

The V call is TRBV4-1, the J call TRBJ2-5; 9 bases are a match to TRBD1. Germline CDR1 reads MGHRA; CDR2 reads YSYEKL. V shed 1 base and J 5 bases; nucleotides not matched to a gene: 5. The CDR3 loop spans 15 amino acids. This CDR3 is CASSQVQGAGETQYF. CDR3 DNA: TGCGCCAGCAGCCAAGTACAGGGGGCAGGGGAGACCCAGTACTTC.